This paragraph covers one T cell receptor (beta chain) sequence. Its target is unknown. The sequence runs out 3 residues before the end of the CDR3; the remainder is reconstructed from the germline J gene. Patients had low serum IgG, IgA and/or IgM and specific antibody deficiency. Most patients and controls had Caucasian heritage. For at least one year, all CVID subjects received replacement immunoglobulin. The germline gives CDR1 MNHNS, CDR2 SASEGT. The V and J ends lost 0 bases and 3 bases respectively, with 11 bases between them. This CDR3 is 15 amino acids long. TCRdb keeps only in-frame clones here, not all; method: immunoSEQ multiplex PCR. The sample includes about 15,000 clones. This sample was taken from a study of T cell clonality in common variable immunodeficiency. Broader study findings: Common variable immunodeficiency TCR beta sequences reportedly had fewer deletions and N-nucleotide insertions. What drives increased CVID clonality needs T cell subpopulation sequencing.

The V and J genes are TRBV6-1 and TRBJ1-1; unclear D gene. This clonotype originated in a human donor with common variable immunodeficiency. Sequencing was carried out using peripheral blood mononuclear cells. The sequenced part of the CDR3 DNA is TGTGCCAGCAGTGAAGCGCGGCCAGCATACACTGAA. Its translation: CASSEARPAYTE. The CDR3 reads in full as CASSEARPAYTEAFF.